This entry lists 25 T cell receptor beta chains sequenced from one sample in a study of radiotherapy plus CTLA-4 blockade in lung cancer. The table came from immunoSEQ multiplex PCR; TCRdb's copy has only in-frame clones and leaves some out. Of fewer than 100,000 clones in the sample, more than 60% were seen once. The sequencing used peripheral blood, collected from a patient treated with radiotherapy plus ipilimumab. All receptors come from a human donor with non-small cell lung cancer whose response to radiotherapy plus ipilimumab could not be evaluated. Some clones in this sample may be carry-over from other donors' samples.

V is TRBV9 and J is TRBJ1-3; no clear D gene. Per germline, CDR1 SGDLS and CDR2 YYNGEE. V was clipped by 0 bases and J by 0 bases, with 4 bases between them. The CDR3 is 14 residues long. CDR3 coding DNA: TGTGCCAGCAGCGTAGCGGGCTCTGGAAACACCATATATTTT. The encoded protein is CASSVAGSGNTIYF.

The table lists this clone with a count of one. The V call is TRBV30, the J call TRBJ1-6; D not certain. CDR1 is GTSNPN, CDR2 SVGIG, per germline (reference sequence). Trimming removed 3 bases at V and 13 bases at J, with 16 bases between. This CDR3 contains 13 residues. CDR3 sequence reads: CAWRSTGKRPLHF. The DNA of the CDR3 is TGTGCCTGGAGGTCGACTGGAAAACGTCCCCTCCACTTT.

The chain combines TRBV30 with TRBJ2-7, with 7 bases that match TRBD2. The CDR3 has 13 amino acids. V shed 1 base, J shed 3 bases, and the junction held 3 bases outside the gene matches. Germline CDR1 and CDR2: GTSNPN and SVGIG (reference sequence). The CDR3 sequence: CAWSAGGDYEQYF. DNA for the CDR3: TGTGCCTGGAGTGCTGGGGGGGACTACGAGCAGTACTTC.

The rearrangement uses TRBV5-6 and TRBJ2-3; D possibly corresponds to TRBD1 (6 bases). This CDR3 comprises 15 residues. Deletions cut 5 bases from V and 2 bases from J, with 15 bases between. From germline, CDR1 is SGHDT and CDR2 YYEEEE. DNA for the CDR3: TGTGCCAGCAGGGTCGACAGGTCCTACACAGATACGCAGTATTTT. Its translation: CASRVDRSYTDTQYF.

This chain connects TRBV19 to TRBJ1-5; 11 bases match TRBD1. CDR3 length: 19 amino acids. Germline assignment: CDR1 LNHDA and CDR2 SQIVND (reference sequence). Trimming took 5 bases from V and 5 from J; bases not matched to a gene: 17. The CDR3 sequence is CASSAPGGTGGAIYQPQHF. In DNA form, the CDR3 reads TGTGCCAGTAGTGCCCCAGGAGGGACAGGGGGGGCGATCTATCAGCCCCAGCATTTT.

The rearrangement uses TRBV18 and TRBJ1-6; a weak D match, TRBD1 (5 bases). The germline V and J ends were trimmed by 2 bases and 9 bases, with 17 bases remaining between them. This CDR3 has 16 residues. Germline V gene sequence: CDR1 KGHSH, CDR2 LQKENI. The CDR3 sequence is CASSPSGQGGGSPLHF. The CDR3 DNA follows: TGTGCCAGCTCACCATCGGGCCAGGGAGGCGGTTCACCCCTCCACTTT.

In regard to this clone: The same CDR3 also results from other DNA sequences found in this sample. V and J are TRBV4-1 and TRBJ1-6; D not resolved. Trimming took off 1 base at V and 6 bases at J, with 4 bases between the two ends. Germline-derived CDR1 and CDR2 are MGHRA and YSYEKL. This CDR3 contains 13 residues. In nucleotides, the CDR3 is TGCGCCAGCAGCCAAGTACTTAATTCACCCCTCCACTTT. The encoded protein is CASSQVLNSPLHF.

The CDR3 protein is CASSGVGGGPRYQETQYF. CDR3 sequence (DNA): TGCGCCAGCAGCGGTGTAGGCGGGGGGCCCCGGTACCAAGAGACCCAGTACTTC. This sequence joins TRBV5-1 and TRBJ2-5; 8 nucleotides match TRBD2. Germline V lookup: CDR1 SGHRS, CDR2 YFSETQ. The CDR3 covers 18 residues. Trimming removed 4 bases from V and 0 bases from J; junction bases left unmatched: 14.

The CDR3: CASSLDRPSTEAFF. CDR3 in DNA: TGCGCCAGCAGCTTGGACAGACCGAGTACTGAAGCTTTCTTT. The V gene is TRBV5-1, the J gene TRBJ1-1; no firm D call. The CDR3 has 14 residues. Germline lookup yields CDR1 SGHRS and CDR2 YFSETQ. The V end lost 0 bases, the J end lost 5 bases, and 11 bases lay between the germline ends.

This clone showed up just once. The V call is TRBV6-1, the J call TRBJ1-1; D not certain. Germline assignment: CDR1 MNHNS and CDR2 SASEGT. Trimming left V 2 bases short and J 3 bases short, with 13 bases between. The CDR3 is 15 residues long. CDR3 sequence (DNA): TGTGCCAGCAGTGAATTCAGTTACGGGTACACTGAAGCTTTCTTT. Its translation: CASSEFSYGYTEAFF.

The chain combines TRBV5-6 with TRBJ1-1, with 10 bases that match TRBD1. The CDR3 has 14 residues. Trimming cost V 2 bases and J 5 bases; bases outside gene matches: 3. CDR1 is SGHDT, CDR2 YYEEEE, per germline. The CDR3 DNA is TGTGCCAGCAGCTTTATGGACAGGGGGACTGAAGCTTTCTTT. It codes for CASSFMDRGTEAFF.

This chain connects TRBV5-6 to TRBJ1-2, with D perhaps matching TRBD1 (5 bases). Germline V lookup: CDR1 SGHDT, CDR2 YYEEEE. V shed 4 bases and J shed 8 bases, with 18 bases lying between them. The CDR3 length is 14 residues. Here the CDR3 DNA reads TGTGCCAGCAGCCGTAGGGGCCACCCTTTAGGCTACACCTTC. This translates into CASSRRGHPLGYTF.

The chain joins TRBV4-2 to TRBJ1-4; D uncertain. Germline CDR1 LGHNA, CDR2 YNFKEQ. Trimming left V 4 bases short and J 3 bases short, with 9 bases between. This CDR3 region has 14 residues. The CDR3 spells CASSLRGSNEKLFF. The CDR3 DNA reads as TGTGCCAGCAGCCTCCGGGGATCTAATGAAAAACTGTTTTTT.

This rearrangement joins TRBV11-1 to TRBJ2-7, with 7 positions matching TRBD1. This CDR3 comprises 14 residues. Losses at the gene ends were 3 bases for V and 1 base for J; bases not matched to a gene: 3. Germline values: CDR1 SGHAT, CDR2 FQDESV (reference sequence). The CDR3 DNA reads TGTGCCAGCAGCTTGACAGGGTCTTCCTACGAGCAGTACTTC. It encodes CASSLTGSSYEQYF.

This clone was observed a handful of times. The J gene is TRBJ1-1, the V gene TRBV11-2; no clear D gene. In germline, CDR1 is SGHAT, CDR2 FQNNGV. V lost 4 bases to trimming and J lost 1 base, with 10 bases between them. This CDR3 has 14 residues. As DNA, the CDR3 is TGTGCCAGCAGCTCCACACGGGGGAACACTGAAGCTTTCTTT. It specifies CASSSTRGNTEAFF.

As DNA, the CDR3 is TGTGCCAGCAGCCTCGCCGTGGGCACCTCCTACGAGCAGTACTTC. Translated, it gives CASSLAVGTSYEQYF. V and J are TRBV7-2 and TRBJ2-7; D gene uncertain. V shed 5 bases and J shed 0 bases, with 14 bases lying between them. The CDR3 runs to 15 residues. Germline V gene sequence: CDR1 SGHTA, CDR2 FQGNSA.

V and J are TRBV30 and TRBJ1-3; D is ambiguous. The CDR3 has 15 residues. Trimming removed 0 bases at V and 0 bases at J, with 9 bases between. The V gene's germline CDR1 is GTSNPN and CDR2 SVGIG (reference sequence). CDR3 sequence (DNA): TGTGCCTGGAGTGTACATGGTTCCTCTGGAAACACCATATATTTT. Translation gives CAWSVHGSSGNTIYF.

The chain uses TRBV7-2 and TRBJ2-7, with 7 nucleotides matching TRBD1. CDR3 size: 14 residues. Germline values: CDR1 SGHTA, CDR2 FQGNSA. V trimming: 1 base; J trimming: 1 base; junction bases outside the gene matches: 1. CDR3 protein: CASSLGGQSYEQYF. DNA for the CDR3: TGTGCCAGCAGCTTAGGGGGACAGTCCTACGAGCAGTACTTC.

This chain joins TRBV28 and TRBJ2-5, with D possibly TRBD1 on 5 matching bases. CDR3 length: 15 amino acids. Germline V gene lookup returns CDR1 MDHEN and CDR2 SYDVKM. The V gene lost 3 bases and the J gene lost 0 bases, with 11 bases spanning the gap. The DNA for the CDR3 is TGTGCCAGCAGTTTCAGTCCCAGGGACCAAGAGACCCAGTACTTC. Amino acids: CASSFSPRDQETQYF. The entire variable domain, with the rest obtained from reference TRBV28 and TRBJ2-5, is as follows: DVKVTQSSRYLVKRTGEKVFLECVQDMDHENMFWYRQDPGLGLRLIYFSYDVKMKEKGDIPEGYSVSREKKERFSLILESASTNQTSMYLCASSFSPRDQETQYFGPGTRLLVL.

CDR3 residues: CASSTGQGSYNEQFF. CDR3 sequence (DNA): TGCGCCAGCAGCACCGGACAGGGCTCCTACAATGAGCAGTTCTTC. The rearrangement uses TRBV5-1 and TRBJ2-1; TRBD1 matches at 8 bases. The V and J ends lost 4 bases and 0 bases, in that order; junction bases with no gene match: 3. The CDR3 has 15 residues. Germline V CDR1 and CDR2: SGHRS, YFSETQ.

This chain connects TRBV6-5 to TRBJ1-2; 9 bases agree with TRBD1. CDR1 MNHEY and CDR2 SVGAGI come from the germline V gene. The ends lost 2 bases at V and 4 bases at J; junction bases unmatched: 5. The CDR3 runs to 15 residues. The CDR3 sequence is CASSYGGQGGYGYTF. The DNA for the CDR3 is TGTGCCAGCAGTTACGGGGGACAGGGCGGCTATGGCTACACCTTC.

The rearrangement joins TRBV19 to TRBJ1-2, with no clear D. The CDR3 spans 15 residues. CDR1 LNHDA and CDR2 SQIVND come from the germline V gene (reference sequence). The germline V and J ends were trimmed by 1 base and 4 bases, with 13 bases remaining between them. For the CDR3, the DNA is TGTGCCAGTAGTATAGCCCCTTCCGGAGGCTATGGCTACACCTTC. Translation gives CASSIAPSGGYGYTF.

The chain recombines TRBV29-1 with TRBJ2-2, with a tentative D call TRBD2 (6 bases). CDR1 and CDR2 (germline): SQVTM, ANQGSEA. The length of the CDR3 is 16 residues. The V and J ends lost 0 bases and 1 base respectively, with 12 bases between them. This chain's CDR3 is CSVEDRGRGNTGELFF. In DNA form, the CDR3 reads TGCAGCGTTGAAGATCGGGGGAGAGGGAACACCGGGGAGCTGTTTTTT.

The V gene is TRBV7-6, the J gene TRBJ2-3, with TRBD2 matching 11 bases. This CDR3 is 15 amino acids long. J gave up 4 bases and V 5 bases, and 5 bases lay outside the gene matches. The germline V gene encodes CDR1 SGHVS and CDR2 FNYEAQ. As DNA, the CDR3 is TGTGCCAGCAGCCTACGACTAGCGGGGTCAGATACGCAGTATTTT. Translating it yields CASSLRLAGSDTQYF.

The V and J genes are TRBV2 and TRBJ1-5; TRBD1 matches 7 bases. The CDR3 contains 14 residues. CDR1 and CDR2 (germline): SNHLY, FYNNEI. Trimming cost V 4 bases and J 2 bases; bases outside gene matches: 2. CDR3 in amino acids: CASSGQGGNQPQHF. The CDR3 DNA follows: TGTGCCAGCAGTGGACAGGGAGGCAATCAGCCCCAGCATTTT.